The 10 T cell receptor beta chains below were found in one sample sequenced in a study of human T cells and chemical hapten exposure. TCRdb fed the RACE reads into MiXCR, producing one record per CDR3 protein. The sample lists 100,000 or so distinct CDR3 sequences, about 9% occurring once. The sample's time point: patch test 2, 6 weeks after DPC sensitization. Treatment of the sample: therapeutic diphenylcyclopropenone sensitization with weekly scalp DPC. The specimen was whole blood, collected in connection with sensitization to the hapten diphenylcyclopropenone (DPC). These receptors originate from a woman between 40 and 50 years old with alopecia areata. Some clones in this sample may be carry-over from other donors' samples.

The chain couples TRBV20-1 to TRBJ2-1, with 11 bases identical to TRBD2. Germline V gives CDR1 DFQATT, CDR2 SNEGSKA (reference sequence). The CDR3 contains 13 residues. The ends lost 0 bases at V and 9 bases at J; junction bases unmatched: 1. Written as DNA, the CDR3 is TGCAGTGCTAGAGAACTAGCGGGAGCTGAGCAGTTCTTC. It encodes CSARELAGAEQFF.

This clonotype was observed a handful of times. The chain joins TRBV20-1 to TRBJ2-5; 11 bases align to TRBD2. Per germline, CDR1 DFQATT and CDR2 SNEGSKA (reference sequence). The J segment lost 5 bases and the V segment lost 0 bases, leaving 5 bases of the junction unmatched. CDR3 length: 15 residues. The CDR3 reads CSARDSLAGDETQYF. In DNA, the CDR3 is TGCAGTGCTAGAGATTCACTAGCGGGAGACGAGACCCAGTACTTC.

This clonotype has more than one count but fewer than ten. The genes are TRBV18 and TRBJ1-5; 7 bases align to TRBD1. This CDR3 contains 14 residues. The V segment lost 4 bases and the J segment 8 bases; nucleotides outside the gene matches: 8. Germline-derived CDR1 and CDR2 are KGHSH and LQKENI. CDR3 nucleotide sequence: TGTGCCAGCTCACGTCTAGGGGGCGCAGAGCCCCAGCATTTT. It encodes CASSRLGGAEPQHF.

This clonotype has just a few counts. CDR3 nucleotide sequence: TGTGCCAGCAACCTAGGGAGGGCGGAGAATTCACCCCTCCACTTT. This encodes CASNLGRAENSPLHF. The gene calls are TRBV9 and TRBJ1-6; D is undetermined. CDR1 and CDR2 from the germline V gene are SGDLS and YYNGEE. This CDR3 region has 15 residues. Trimming took 6 bases from V and 7 from J, leaving 17 bases between them.

J is TRBJ1-1 and V is TRBV6-2 or TRBV6-3; D remains unclear. The CDR3 covers 12 residues. The V gene's germline CDR1 is MNHEY and CDR2 SVGEGT. The V end was cut by 8 bases, the J end by 1 base, with 8 bases between. The CDR3 here is CASLRPNTEAFF. The DNA for the CDR3 is TGTGCCAGCCTGAGACCGAACACTGAAGCTTTCTTT.

This sequence joins TRBV12-3 or TRBV12-4 and TRBJ2-1; D perhaps matches TRBD2 (6 bases). Trimming took 5 bases from V and 2 from J, leaving 13 bases between them. The CDR3 runs to 15 residues. CDR3 loop: CASSLRDWTYNEQFF. For the CDR3, the DNA is TGTGCCAGCAGTCTCCGGGACTGGACCTACAATGAGCAGTTCTTC.

This clonotype was counted only a few times. The CDR3 sequence: CASSTPPSEQFF. DNA for the CDR3: TGTGCCAGCAGTACGCCTCCGAGTGAGCAGTTCTTC. The V gene is TRBV6-5, the J gene TRBJ2-1; no firm D call. V was cut by 5 bases and J by 9 bases, with 11 bases left in between. The CDR3 has 12 residues. In germline, CDR1 is MNHEY, CDR2 SVGAGI.

A few counts support this clonotype. The rearrangement links TRBV12-3 or TRBV12-4 to TRBJ1-6, with TRBD1 matching over 10 bases. The ends lost 6 bases at V and 10 bases at J; junction bases unmatched: 3. There are 13 residues in the CDR3. The CDR3 here is CASRGTGASPLHF. CDR3 DNA: TGTGCCAGCAGGGGGACAGGGGCCTCACCCCTCCACTTT.

This clonotype has at least ten counts. The chain couples TRBV6-5 to TRBJ1-1; 12 positions match TRBD1. The CDR3 is 13 residues long. V shed 6 bases, J shed 10 bases, and the junction held 6 bases outside the gene matches. Germline V CDR1 and CDR2: MNHEY, SVGAGI. CDR3 in DNA: TGTGCCAGCAGGGGGACAGGGGGCATGAGAGCTTTCTTT. Its translation is CASRGTGGMRAFF.

This clonotype was seen many times. The chain recombines TRBV20-1 with TRBJ1-1; a weak D match, TRBD1 (5 bases). V lost 3 bases, J lost 4 bases, and 12 bases lay in between. There are 13 residues in the CDR3. Per the germline V gene, CDR1 is DFQATT and CDR2 is SNEGSKA (reference sequence). CDR3 amino acids: CSASRQGGTEAFF. The CDR3 DNA follows: TGCAGTGCTAGTCGCCAGGGAGGCACTGAAGCTTTCTTT.